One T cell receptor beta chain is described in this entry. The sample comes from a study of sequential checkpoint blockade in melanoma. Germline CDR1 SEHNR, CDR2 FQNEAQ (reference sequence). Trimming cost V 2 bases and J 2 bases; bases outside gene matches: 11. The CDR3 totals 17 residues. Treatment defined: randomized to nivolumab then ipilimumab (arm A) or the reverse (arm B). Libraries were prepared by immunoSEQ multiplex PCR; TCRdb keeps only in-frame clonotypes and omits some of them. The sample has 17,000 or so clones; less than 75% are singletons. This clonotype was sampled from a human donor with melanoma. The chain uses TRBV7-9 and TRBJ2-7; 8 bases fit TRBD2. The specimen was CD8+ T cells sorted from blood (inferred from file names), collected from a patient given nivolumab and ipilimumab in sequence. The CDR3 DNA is TGTGCCAGCAGCTTACACCCTCAGCGGGGGCCCGCCTACGAGCAGTACTTC. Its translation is CASSLHPQRGPAYEQYF.